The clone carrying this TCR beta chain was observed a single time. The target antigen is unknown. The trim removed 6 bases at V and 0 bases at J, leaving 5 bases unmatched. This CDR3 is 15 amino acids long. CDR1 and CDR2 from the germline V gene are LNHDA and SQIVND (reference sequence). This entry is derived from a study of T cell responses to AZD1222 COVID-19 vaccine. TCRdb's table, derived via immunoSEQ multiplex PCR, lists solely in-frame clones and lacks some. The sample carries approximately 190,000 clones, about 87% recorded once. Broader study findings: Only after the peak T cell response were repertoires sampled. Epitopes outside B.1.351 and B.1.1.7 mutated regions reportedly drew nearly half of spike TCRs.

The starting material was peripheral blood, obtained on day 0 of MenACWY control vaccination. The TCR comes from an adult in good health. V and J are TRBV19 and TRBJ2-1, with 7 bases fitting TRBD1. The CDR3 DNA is TGTGCCAGTAGGAGACGGGACAGCTCCTACAATGAGCAGTTCTTC. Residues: CASRRRDSSYNEQFF.